This TCR beta chain was recovered during a study of metastatic and nonmetastatic thyroid tumors. Overall study: Peripheral blood and tumor or nodule samples from malignant and benign thyroid patients were compared.

Until they underwent thyroid surgery, no patient had received any treatment. As handled by the study authors: The authors used CDR3 differences across clinicopathological groups to build a distant-metastasis classifier for papillary thyroid cancer. With MiXCR, TCRdb called clones anew from the PCR reads. TCRdb assigned the V and J calls; the authors' analysis was not used. The sample holds some 40,000 clones; roughly 14% are singletons and the top ten take around a tenth. The CDR3 extends over 13 residues, inclusive of both ends. Germline V gives CDR1 MDHEN, CDR2 SYDVKM. About this clone itself: The antigen is undetermined. This is likely a read error, given that the CDR3 carries no conserved phenylalanine or tryptophan at its end. It is unclear where the CDR3 begins or ends on the DNA, so no DNA is shown, and the CDR3 is as TCRdb lists it.

Study-level points and caveats: A significant increase in TCR beta diversity was reportedly seen in malignant thyroid tumors relative to benign nodules, in blood and tumor.

This rearrangement joins TRBV28 to TRBJ2-3; the table's D call, TRBD1, has no DNA check behind it. The receptor's source is a female donor with papillary thyroid cancer or a benign thyroid nodule (not recorded which). Some clones in this sample may be carry-over from other donors' samples. Sequencing was performed on blood. Here the CDR3 reads CARSPPLTDTQNV.